This T cell receptor beta chain comes out of a study of blood T cell repertoires in COVID-19. At the level of the study: The United States, Italy and Spain were the sources of the acute and convalescent COVID-19 samples.

Original processing notes: By means of reference gene primer amplification, nucleated cell counts were estimated. Assay: immunoSEQ multiplex PCR; the TCRdb copy retains only in-frame clones and omits some. The V and J calls and the clone size are those of that table, but D and trimming were determined from the DNA. The table has around 300,000 clones, roughly 90% seen once. The germline CDR1 and CDR2 sequences are SGHTA and FQGTGA. This CDR3 has 18 residues. The ends were cut back, 4 bases at V and 0 bases at J, with 19 bases in the middle. The sequence was obtained from a woman aged 50 to 60 with active or convalescent COVID-19. This chain links TRBV7-3 with TRBJ2-1; D is perhaps TRBD2 (7 bases). The sequenced sample consisted of peripheral blood. CDR3 DNA sequence: TGTGCCAGCAGCTCGCAAGGGGGGGCTATGAGCTCCTACAATGAGCAGTTCTTC. It specifies CASSSQGGAMSSYNEQFF. Full variable domain (missing parts from reference TRBV7-3 and TRBJ2-1): GAGVSQTPSNKVTEKGKYVELRCDPISGHTALYWYRQSLGQGPEFLIYFQGTGAADDSGLPNDRFFAVRPEGSVSTLKIQRTERGDSAVYLCASSSQGGAMSSYNEQFFGPGTRLTVL.